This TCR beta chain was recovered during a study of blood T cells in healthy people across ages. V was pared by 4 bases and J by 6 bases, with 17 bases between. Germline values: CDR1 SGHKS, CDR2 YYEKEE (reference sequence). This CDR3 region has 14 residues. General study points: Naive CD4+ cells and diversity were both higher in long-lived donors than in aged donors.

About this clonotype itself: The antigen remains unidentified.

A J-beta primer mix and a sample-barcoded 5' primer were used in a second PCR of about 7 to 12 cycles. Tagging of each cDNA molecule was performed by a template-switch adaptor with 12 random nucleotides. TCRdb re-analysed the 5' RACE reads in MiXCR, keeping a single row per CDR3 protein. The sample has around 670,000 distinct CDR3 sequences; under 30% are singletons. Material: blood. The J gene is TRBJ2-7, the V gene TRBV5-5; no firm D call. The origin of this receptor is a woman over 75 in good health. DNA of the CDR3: TGTGCCAGCAGCGAAACCGGGCCCTTTGCCGAGCAGTACTTC. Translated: CASSETGPFAEQYF. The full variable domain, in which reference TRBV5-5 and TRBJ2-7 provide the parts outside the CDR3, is DAGVTQSPTHLIKTRGQQVTLRCSPISGHKSVSWYQQVLGQGPQFIFQYYEKEERGRGNFPDRFSARQFPNYSSELNVNALLLGDSALYLCASSETGPFAEQYFGPGTRLTVT.